Sequencing of this T cell receptor beta chain was carried out in a study of Ad26.COV2.S vaccination and SARS-CoV-2 variants. The sample's treatment: roughly 20 received Ad26.COV2.S at low or high dose, single or two shots; about 5 received placebo; per-sample allocation not given. It was on day 63 after the first vaccine or placebo injection that samples were taken. Sequencing used immunoSEQ multiplex PCR; TCRdb keeps in-frame clones, though not all of them. The sample yields under 300,000 clones, approximately 90% seen once. Looked up from germline, CDR1 is SGHRS and CDR2 is YFSETQ. The CDR3 spans 15 residues. V was clipped by 1 base and J by 2 bases; unmatched bases: 4.

The TCR sequence derives from a person between 18 and 65 years old who received the Ad26.COV2.S COVID-19 vaccine or a placebo. This specimen consisted of peripheral blood, obtained in a trial of Ad26.COV2.S vaccine versus placebo. The V call is TRBV5-1, the J call TRBJ1-2, with 8 bases identical to TRBD1. As DNA, the CDR3 is TGCGCCAGCAGCTTGTGGGGACAGGAGAACTATGGCTACACCTTC. Translating gives CASSLWGQENYGYTF.